This TCR beta chain appears in the sequencing data of a study of vaccination and CD4 T cells after COVID-19. V lost 5 bases and J 12 bases, leaving 11 bases between the germline ends. This CDR3 region has 12 residues. Germline lookup yields CDR1 SGHTA and CDR2 FQGNSA. Scientists ran DNA taken from cultured CD4+ T cells through the Oncomine TCR Beta short-read assay for sequencing. TCRdb independently ran MiXCR on the PCR reads; one entry per CDR3 protein. The top ten clones hold around 6.3% of a sample with some 18,000 distinct CDR3 sequences, around 50% of them seen once. As for this clonotype: The antigen is not known.

Treatment denoted: roughly ten-day PBMC culture with coronavirus spike peptide pools or control peptides (ViraFEST assay). Fresh medium (containing IL-2) replaced half the medium on days 3 and 7. The sample taken for sequencing was CD4+ T cells from blood, cultured in vitro. This TCR was recovered from a human donor who had recovered from COVID-19. This rearrangement joins TRBV7-2 to TRBJ1-6; D not certain. The CDR3 sequence is CASSQSVGPLHF. CDR3 nucleotides: TGTGCCAGCAGCCAGAGCGTTGGACCCCTCCACTTT.